What follows are 5 T cell receptor beta chains derived from one specimen sequenced in a study of T cells in Graves' hyperthyroidism and ophthalmopathy. RNA transcripts served as the template for amplifying TCR beta CDR3 regions. The primer set for the first-round RT-PCR of the TCR CDR3 was HTBI. TCRdb analysed the multiplex PCR reads with MiXCR anew, one entry per CDR3 protein. The sample lists fewer than 250,000 distinct CDR3 sequences, approximately 23% seen once, with approximately 32% in the top ten. The specimen sequenced was blood. The receptors come from a woman in her thirties or forties with Graves' ophthalmopathy.

V gene TRBV6-5 combines with J gene TRBJ1-2; 7 positions match TRBD1. J lost 6 bases, V lost 2 bases, and 6 bases had no gene match. Looked up from germline, CDR1 is MNHEY and CDR2 is SVGAGI. The CDR3 has 14 residues. In nucleotides, the CDR3 is TGTGCCAGCAGTTACGTGGCAGGGGGAGATGGCTACACCTTC. Amino acid sequence: CASSYVAGGDGYTF.

V usage is TRBV20-1 and J usage is TRBJ1-1; D is possibly TRBD1 (5 bases). This CDR3 contains 15 residues. Germline loops: CDR1 DFQATT, CDR2 SNEGSKA (reference sequence). The V gene lost 2 bases and the J gene lost 0 bases, with 13 bases spanning the gap. CDR3 DNA: TGCAGTGCTAGACGTCATGGGGCGATGAACACTGAAGCTTTCTTT. Translation: CSARRHGAMNTEAFF.

This clonotype was detected many times. V usage is TRBV29-1 and J usage is TRBJ1-1; 9 positions match TRBD1. Germline values: CDR1 SQVTM, CDR2 ANQGSEA. The CDR3 has 16 amino acids. V trimming: 6 bases; J trimming: 3 bases; junction bases outside the gene matches: 14. The CDR3 is CSVHIFGQGMYTEAFF. The CDR3 bases are TGCAGCGTCCACATTTTCGGACAGGGGATGTACACTGAAGCTTTCTTT.

This clonotype was found many times. The rearrangement uses TRBV28 and TRBJ2-6, with no clear D. Between the trimmed V and J ends, which lost 1 base and 0 bases, there was a span of 10 bases. CDR1 is MDHEN, CDR2 SYDVKM, per germline. The CDR3 runs to 17 residues. The chain's CDR3 is CASSLFEWGSGANVLTF. As DNA, the CDR3 is TGTGCCAGCAGTTTATTCGAGTGGGGCTCTGGGGCCAACGTCCTGACTTTC.

This chain joins TRBV18 and TRBJ1-2; 10 bases match TRBD1. The germline gives CDR1 KGHSH, CDR2 LQKENI. Germline trimming cut 1 base from V and 4 bases from J; bases unmatched to any gene: 6. The CDR3 spans 16 residues. The DNA of the CDR3 is TGTGCCAGCTCACCACGGTCGAGGGACAGGGGCTATGGCTACACCTTC. Translated, it gives CASSPRSRDRGYGYTF. The full variable domain, in which reference TRBV18 and TRBJ1-2 provide the parts outside the CDR3, is NAGVMQNPRHLVRRRGQEARLRCSPMKGHSHVYWYRQLPEEGLKFMVYLQKENIIDESGMPKERFSAEFPKEGPSILRIQQVVRGDSAAYFCASSPRSRDRGYGYTFGSGTRLTVV.